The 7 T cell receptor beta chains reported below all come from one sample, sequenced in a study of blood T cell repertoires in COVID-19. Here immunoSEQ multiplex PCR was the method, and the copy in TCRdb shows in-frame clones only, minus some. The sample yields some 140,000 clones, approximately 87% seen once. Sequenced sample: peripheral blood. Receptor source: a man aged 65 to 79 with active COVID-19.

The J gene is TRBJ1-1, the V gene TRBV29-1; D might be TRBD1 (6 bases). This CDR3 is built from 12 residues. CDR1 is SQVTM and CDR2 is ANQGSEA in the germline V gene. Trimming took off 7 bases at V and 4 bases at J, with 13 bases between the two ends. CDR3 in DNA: TGCAGCGCCATAGGGGGGGGCACTGAAGCTTTCTTT. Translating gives CSAIGGGTEAFF. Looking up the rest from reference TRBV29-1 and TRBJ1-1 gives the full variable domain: SAVISQKPSRDICQRGTSLTIQCQVDSQVTMMFWYRQQPGQSLTLIATANQGSEATYESGFVIDKFPISRPNLTFSTLTVSNMSPEDSSIYLCSAIGGGTEAFFGQGTRLTVV.

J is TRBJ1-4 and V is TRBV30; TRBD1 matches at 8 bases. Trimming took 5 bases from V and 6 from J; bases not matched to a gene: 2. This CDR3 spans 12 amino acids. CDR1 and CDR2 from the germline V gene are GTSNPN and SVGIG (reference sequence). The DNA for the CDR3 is TGTGCCTGGCAGGGGGCTGATGAAAAACTGTTTTTT. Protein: CAWQGADEKLFF.

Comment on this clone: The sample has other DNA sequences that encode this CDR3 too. CDR3 in DNA: TGTGCCAGCAGGGTCGGGGGGACAGATACGCAGTATTTT. This gives the protein CASRVGGTDTQYF. The chain recombines TRBV2 with TRBJ2-3; 7 nucleotides align to TRBD2. CDR3 length: 13 residues. Trimming removed 6 bases from V and 3 bases from J; junction bases left unmatched: 3. CDR1 is SNHLY, CDR2 FYNNEI, per germline.

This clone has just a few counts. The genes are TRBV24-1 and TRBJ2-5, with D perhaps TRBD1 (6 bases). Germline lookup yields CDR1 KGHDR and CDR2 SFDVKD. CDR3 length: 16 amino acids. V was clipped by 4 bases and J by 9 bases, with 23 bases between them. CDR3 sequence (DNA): TGTGCCACCAGTGACCGCTGGACAGTAGGGGTGGCGGCCCAGTACTTC. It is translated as CATSDRWTVGVAAQYF.

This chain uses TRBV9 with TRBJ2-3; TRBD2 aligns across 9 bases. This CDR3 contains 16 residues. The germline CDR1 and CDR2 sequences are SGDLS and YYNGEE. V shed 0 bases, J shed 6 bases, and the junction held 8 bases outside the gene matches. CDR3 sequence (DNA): TGTGCCAGCAGCGTAGGAGGCGGGAGGGCCCATGATACGCAGTATTTT. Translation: CASSVGGGRAHDTQYF. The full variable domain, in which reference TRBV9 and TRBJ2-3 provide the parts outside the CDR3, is DSGVTQTPKHLITATGQRVTLRCSPRSGDLSVYWYQQSLDQGLQFLIQYYNGEERAKGNILERFSAQQFPDLHSELNLSSLELGDSALYFCASSVGGGRAHDTQYFGPGTRLTVL.

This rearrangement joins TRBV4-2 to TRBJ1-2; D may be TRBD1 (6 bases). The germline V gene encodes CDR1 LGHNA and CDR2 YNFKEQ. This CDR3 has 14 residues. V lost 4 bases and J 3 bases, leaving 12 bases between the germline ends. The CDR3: CASSPGEGDYGYTF. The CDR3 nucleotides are TGTGCCAGCAGCCCAGGGGAGGGGGACTATGGCTACACCTTC.

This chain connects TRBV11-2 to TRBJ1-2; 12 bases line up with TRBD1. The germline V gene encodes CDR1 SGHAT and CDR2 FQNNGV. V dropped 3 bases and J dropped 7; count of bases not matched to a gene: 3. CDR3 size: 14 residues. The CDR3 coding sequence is TGTGCCAGCAGCTTGGGACAGGGGGCGGGTGGCTACACCTTC. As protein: CASSLGQGAGGYTF. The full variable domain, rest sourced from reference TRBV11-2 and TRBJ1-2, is EAGVAQSPRYKIIEKRQSVAFWCNPISGHATLYWYQQILGQGPKLLIQFQNNGVVDDSQLPKDRFSAERLKGVDSTLKIQPAKLEDSAVYLCASSLGQGAGGYTFGSGTRLTVV.